The 14 T cell receptor beta chains listed next were all sequenced from one sample in a study of shared clonotypes between healthy human individuals. Libraries were prepared by immunoSEQ multiplex PCR; TCRdb keeps only in-frame clonotypes and omits some of them. The table lists about 2 million clones, approximately 94% of them singletons. In the naive CD8 group, cells lacked CD45RO and were positively selected for CCR7, so terminally differentiated effector memory CD45RA+ cells were left out. Sequencing used naive CD8+ T cells sorted from blood. The receptors stem from a man between 18 and 35 years old in good health.

The rearrangement uses TRBV6-5 and TRBJ2-5; TRBD1 matches at 7 bases. V trimming: 8 bases; J trimming: 7 bases; junction bases outside the gene matches: 4. This CDR3 is 11 amino acids long. Germline V lookup: CDR1 MNHEY, CDR2 SVGAGI. The CDR3 region is CASRDSGTQYF. The CDR3 nucleotides are TGTGCCAGCCGGGACAGCGGGACCCAGTACTTC.

The chain recombines TRBV5-1 with TRBJ2-3; maybe TRBD2 (6 bases). Trimming took 2 bases from V and 1 from J, leaving 11 bases between them. The CDR3 is 15 amino acids. Germline CDR1 is SGHRS and CDR2 is YFSETQ. The CDR3 sequence: CASSFLGGGTDTQYF. CDR3 nucleotides: TGCGCCAGCAGCTTTCTTGGCGGGGGCACAGATACGCAGTATTTT.

CDR3 loop: CASSSTGTYEQYF. The DNA for the CDR3 is TGCGCCAGCAGCTCGACAGGAACCTACGAGCAGTACTTC. The chain employs TRBV4-1 and TRBJ2-7; D is perhaps TRBD1 (6 bases). V shed 5 bases and J shed 2 bases, with 10 bases lying between them. There are 13 residues in the CDR3. Germline values: CDR1 MGHRA, CDR2 YSYEKL.

The chain joins TRBV19 to TRBJ1-2; 8 bases match TRBD1. This CDR3 has 13 amino acids. Germline assignment: CDR1 LNHDA and CDR2 SQIVND (reference sequence). V lost 6 bases to trimming and J lost 6 bases; unmatched junction nucleotides: 6. CDR3 residues: CASRAQGGDGYTF. CDR3 DNA sequence: TGTGCCAGTAGGGCACAGGGGGGAGATGGCTACACCTTC.

The chain couples TRBV28 to TRBJ1-2; D not resolved. The V gene lost 0 bases and the J gene lost 4 bases, with 6 bases spanning the gap. The CDR3 contains 13 residues. Germline V gene lookup returns CDR1 MDHEN and CDR2 SYDVKM. CDR3 sequence: CASSLWRVYGYTF. The CDR3 coding sequence is TGTGCCAGCAGTTTATGGAGAGTCTATGGCTACACCTTC.

The chain recombines TRBV30 with TRBJ1-6; TRBD1 matches at 9 bases. The V segment lost 5 bases and the J segment 11 bases; nucleotides outside the gene matches: 13. The CDR3 spans 15 residues. From germline, CDR1 is GTSNPN and CDR2 SVGIG (reference sequence). CDR3 residues: CAWGILDRGSAPLHF. Here the CDR3 DNA reads TGTGCCTGGGGTATATTGGACAGGGGATCAGCACCCCTCCACTTT.

In its sample, this clone was seen many times. The rearrangement links TRBV29-1 to TRBJ1-4, with D uncertain. Trimming cost V 4 bases and J 1 base, with 10 bases left between them. Germline CDR1 is SQVTM and CDR2 is ANQGSEA. The CDR3 totals 14 residues. CDR3 amino acids: CSVGYAGTNEKLFF. Here the CDR3 DNA reads TGCAGCGTTGGCTACGCCGGAACTAATGAAAAACTGTTTTTT.

The CDR3 coding sequence is TGTGCCAGCAGCTCATGGGGGACGCCAACCGGGGAGCTGTTTTTT. Translation gives CASSSWGTPTGELFF. The chain joins TRBV7-8 to TRBJ2-2; D may correspond to TRBD1 or TRBD2 (5 bases each). This CDR3 spans 15 amino acids. Trimming pared 4 bases from V and 5 bases from J, leaving 14 bases between. CDR1 and CDR2 from the germline V gene are SGHVS and FQNEAQ.

The genes are TRBV13 and TRBJ1-2; D perhaps matches TRBD1 (5 bases). This CDR3 is built from 15 residues. Trimming stripped 5 bases from V and 2 bases from J, with 15 bases between. Germline assignment: CDR1 PRHDT and CDR2 FYEKMQ (reference sequence). In nucleotides, the CDR3 is TGTGCCAGCAGCCTAGAGCCAGGGCAAAACTATGGCTACACCTTC. This encodes CASSLEPGQNYGYTF.

The rearrangement uses TRBV28 and TRBJ2-1; D gene uncertain. Germline-derived CDR1 and CDR2 are MDHEN and SYDVKM. CDR3 length: 13 residues. V was clipped by 3 bases and J by 4 bases, with 7 bases between them. CDR3 protein: CASSFLQYNEQFF. The CDR3 DNA reads as TGTGCCAGCAGTTTCCTACAGTACAATGAGCAGTTCTTC.

This sequence joins TRBV5-1 and TRBJ2-7, with TRBD1 matching over 8 bases. The CDR3 spans 15 residues. After removal of 5 bases from V and 4 bases from J, the junction contained 11 bases not matched to a gene. The germline gives CDR1 SGHRS, CDR2 YFSETQ. The CDR3 here is CASSRIGQGFYEQYF. The CDR3 bases are TGCGCCAGCAGTCGTATTGGACAGGGCTTTTACGAGCAGTACTTC. Full variable domain (missing parts from reference TRBV5-1 and TRBJ2-7): KAGVTQTPRYLIKTRGQQVTLSCSPISGHRSVSWYQQTPGQGLQFLFEYFSETQRNKGNFPGRFSGRQFSNSRSEMNVSTLELGDSALYLCASSRIGQGFYEQYFGPGTRLTVT.

The V and J genes are TRBV5-1 and TRBJ1-2; a weak D match, TRBD1 (6 bases). The CDR3 extends over 15 amino acids. Germline V CDR1 and CDR2: SGHRS, YFSETQ. V was clipped by 4 bases and J by 3 bases, with 16 bases between them. CDR3 in amino acids: CASSPYTGHDYGYTF. The DNA of the CDR3 is TGCGCCAGCAGCCCCTATACAGGGCACGACTATGGCTACACCTTC.

There are a few counts of this clone. This CDR3 is also generated by other DNA sequences in the sample. The chain employs TRBV27 and TRBJ1-5; 7 positions agree with TRBD1. This CDR3 region has 14 residues. CDR1 and CDR2 (germline): MNHEY, SMNVEV (reference sequence). V was clipped by 3 bases and J by 4 bases; unmatched bases: 3. In DNA, the CDR3 is TGTGCCAGCAGTTTCCGACAGGGAAATCAGCCCCAGCATTTT. The encoded protein is CASSFRQGNQPQHF.

The chain carries TRBV27 and TRBJ2-7; TRBD1 might be the D (6 bases). V was clipped by 6 bases and J by 6 bases, with 15 bases between them. Germline V gene sequence: CDR1 MNHEY, CDR2 SMNVEV (reference sequence). The CDR3 runs 13 residues. The CDR3 bases are TGTGCCAGCAGGGTGGCAGGGGCGGTCGAGCAGTACTTC. As protein: CASRVAGAVEQYF.